This T cell receptor (beta chain) emerged from a study of cytomegalovirus exposure and HLA in healthy donors. Study-level information: Most donors, 80% to 90% of over 300 genotyped, fell in the Caucasian-associated ancestry cluster.

The PCR made use of 60 Vbeta and 13 Jbeta primers. Sequenced by immunoSEQ multiplex PCR; TCRdb stores in-frame clones only, minus some. This sample yields 110,000 or so clones, of which around 68% are seen a single time; around 10% belongs to the top ten. The CDR3 has 16 residues. Germline V gene lookup returns CDR1 SGHTA and CDR2 FQGNSA. The V end lost 4 bases, the J end lost 7 bases, and 22 bases lay between the germline ends. In regard to this clone: As yet, its antigen is unknown.

Study-level results: Productive status was seen about 90% or about 30% of the time for most TCR beta V segments in an earlier analysis.

The receptor comes from a woman in her forties or fifties in good health and CMV-seropositive. This chain links TRBV7-2 with TRBJ2-5, with D maybe TRBD2 (5 bases). Sequenced material: PBMCs. CDR3 nucleotide sequence: TGTGCCAGCAGCTCGCTTCCCCTTAGCGCTGCAGGGACCCAGTACTTC. This encodes CASSSLPLSAAGTQYF.